This T cell receptor beta chain was captured in a study of blood T cell repertoires in COVID-19 (dated by TCRdb to the early 2020s). With respect to the entire study: Samples covering the acute and convalescent phases of COVID-19 were provided by collaborators in the United States, Italy and Spain. The material from the prospective study consisted of cDNA or gDNA derived from T cells, B-cell-depleted T cells, or PBMCs. Deeply sampled blood TCRbeta repertoires from subjects exposed to, actively infected with, or recovered from COVID-19 were included in the dataset. A freely available public database, intended as a resource for researchers studying the immune response to SARS-CoV-2, is where the repertoires were released. The samples were drawn from the first 160 participants of the ongoing ImmuneRACE study and from under 1,500 subjects provided by 6 global collaborators. Nearly every sample came with metadata listing a de-identified subject ID, COVID-19 status, age in years and sex. Where available, HLA class I and class II types were taken from metadata supplied by the sample provider and were not determined by assay-based typing.

Participants in the prospective study were enrolled through a virtual design, were aged about 18 to 100 years, and lived in fewer than 30 United States geographic areas. In the prospective study, participants were assigned to cohorts based on the clinical history participants reported in a screening survey and a study questionnaire. Recovered participants in ImmuneRACE Cohort 3 were defined by two consecutive negative NP/OP PCR tests, clearance by a healthcare professional, or resolution of symptoms. In the prospective study, whole blood, serum and a nasopharyngeal or oropharyngeal swab were collected from each participant by mobile phlebotomists. Additional blood draws and questionnaires over an approximately 2-month period could optionally be provided by prospective study participants. Before DNA extraction, prospective study blood samples were shipped either frozen or at room temperature. Inclusive of the bounding cysteine and phenylalanine, the CDR3 is 17 residues long. The DNA shown is the 51-base CDR3, in frame from base 1. CDR1 and CDR2 are read off the germline V gene (reference sequence) as DFQATT and SNEGSKA. The trim is 4 bases for V and 4 bases for J, with a gap of 23 bases between the germline ends.

About this clone: Its antigen has not been determined. No clone much larger than this one lies a single base away; base qualities are absent.

TCRbeta CDR3 regions were amplified from genomic DNA using the immunoSEQ Assay, a bias-controlled multiplex PCR. The authors processed their data as follows. Nucleated cell counts per sample were estimated from amplification of reference gene primers within the assay. To quantify the absolute abundance of each unique TCRbeta CDR3 rearrangement, sequence reads were collapsed and filtered. For each sample, productive Simpson clonality was calculated as the square root of Simpson's diversity index across productive rearrangements. TCRdb carries this immuneACCESS record with in-frame sequences only. Its versions omit some clonotypes, under half of them owing to an unresolved V gene in the studies checked, with the rest unexplained. That table supplies the V and J calls and clone size; D and trimming were determined from the DNA. This sample gives around 300,000 clones in total; 85% to 90% of them show up just once. The ten largest clones take up under 2.5% of the sample.

Study-wide conclusions, independent of this receptor: The amount of clinical and demographic metadata varied by source and participant and was provided uncurated.

The sample comprised PBMCs or T cells enriched from blood (not recorded which). The chain couples TRBV20-1 to TRBJ1-5; too little of a D gene remains to name it. The clonotype comes from a woman in her late teens or twenties who had recovered from COVID-19. The CDR3 reads as follows: CSATDPRRGQRNQPQHF. Read as DNA, the sequence is TGCAGTGCTACTGACCCAAGGCGAGGGCAACGGAATCAGCCCCAGCATTTT.